This is a list of T cell receptor beta chains from one sample in a study of blood T cell dynamics during melanoma immunotherapy. Profiling relied on immunoSEQ multiplex PCR, and the TCRdb table lists in-frame clones only, not all of them. The table records about 12,000 clones, around 89% of them present only once. Specimen: blood, collected from a patient treated with checkpoint blockade. These TCRs come from a human donor with melanoma. Both conserved end residues are part of each CDR3. The D gene is left open where the match is weak.

j_call v_call d_call cdr3_aa
TRBJ1-1 TRBV5-4 TRBD1 CASSHKRQGDTEAFF
TRBJ1-3 TRBV2 TRBD1 CASRGQGPGNTIYF
TRBJ1-2 TRBV29-1 NA CSVEDRRYGYTF
TRBJ1-3 TRBV7-9 NA CASSLALQGTGNTIYF
TRBJ2-2 TRBV15 TRBD2 CATSKKTGLAGPVKAGELFF
TRBJ2-3 TRBV27 NA CASSLWGFTSTDTQYF
TRBJ2-1 TRBV7-2 NA CASSLDGLTNEQFF
TRBJ2-7 TRBV27 NA CASSLSWGTATYEQYF
TRBJ1-1 TRBV7-9 TRBD1 CASSPGGQGNTEAFF
TRBJ1-2 TRBV10-1 NA CASSENREFGYTF
TRBJ2-3 TRBV7-2 NA CASSIQGGGTDTQYF
TRBJ2-2 TRBV30 NA CAWSGGYANTGELFF
TRBJ1-2 TRBV15 NA CATSRDRNGYTF
TRBJ2-1 TRBV5-4 TRBD1 CASSHKGTGSWDEQFF
TRBJ1-1 TRBV29-1 NA CSVQRGLSEAFF
TRBJ1-2 TRBV6-5 TRBD1 CASSREGRGQYGYTF
TRBJ1-3 TRBV7-6 TRBD1 CASSFLGQGIGHTIYF
TRBJ2-2 TRBV19 NA CASSGGNTGELFF
TRBJ2-2 TRBV18 NA CASSQTGPNTGELFF
TRBJ2-7 TRBV6-5 NA CASSRTDSYEQYF
TRBJ1-1 TRBV7-2 NA CASSSQQESSEAFF
TRBJ2-1 TRBV7-3 NA CASSLLVRNEQFF
TRBJ2-1 TRBV4-2 NA CASSQVTQGYGEQFF
TRBJ1-2 TRBV10-2 TRBD1 CASSVGTGGSSGYTF
TRBJ1-6 TRBV5-4 NA CASNPLGAEAPLHF
TRBJ1-1 TRBV7-9 NA CASSFYAEAFF
TRBJ2-7 TRBV29-1 NA CSVQTGIEQYF
TRBJ2-3 TRBV5-1 NA CASDTGEGDTQYF
TRBJ1-2 TRBV7-2 TRBD1 CASSLGGGQRLNTF
TRBJ1-6 TRBV6-5 NA CASSYSRDRRASPLHF
TRBJ2-7 TRBV6-1 NA CASTTRQGSYEQYF
TRBJ2-7 TRBV7-3 NA CASSLEGPGAISYEQYF
TRBJ2-1 TRBV5-1 NA CASRPDKSSYNEQFF
TRBJ1-1 TRBV6-6 TRBD1 CASSRVTGTLNTEAFF
TRBJ1-4 TRBV27 NA CASRPDRFNEKLFF
TRBJ1-2 TRBV2 TRBD1 CASSAQGTKGRGYTF
TRBJ1-2 TRBV5-1 TRBD1 CASSPGQGYYGYTF
TRBJ2-1 TRBV5-1 TRBD2 CASSLGNSGGANEQFF
TRBJ2-1 TRBV19 NA CASSIDNTAGTLYNEQFF
TRBJ2-4 TRBV4-2 NA CASSQDRVGGGPKNIQYF
TRBJ2-5 TRBV6-1 TRBD2 CASSVGLAEETQYF
TRBJ1-1 TRBV5-1 NA CASSWTKNTEAFF
TRBJ1-6 TRBV7-9 TRBD1 CASSPGTGYNSPLHF
TRBJ1-6 TRBV19 TRBD1 CASLDRGLNSPLHF
TRBJ1-4 TRBV5-1 NA CASSLGGQGGEKLFF